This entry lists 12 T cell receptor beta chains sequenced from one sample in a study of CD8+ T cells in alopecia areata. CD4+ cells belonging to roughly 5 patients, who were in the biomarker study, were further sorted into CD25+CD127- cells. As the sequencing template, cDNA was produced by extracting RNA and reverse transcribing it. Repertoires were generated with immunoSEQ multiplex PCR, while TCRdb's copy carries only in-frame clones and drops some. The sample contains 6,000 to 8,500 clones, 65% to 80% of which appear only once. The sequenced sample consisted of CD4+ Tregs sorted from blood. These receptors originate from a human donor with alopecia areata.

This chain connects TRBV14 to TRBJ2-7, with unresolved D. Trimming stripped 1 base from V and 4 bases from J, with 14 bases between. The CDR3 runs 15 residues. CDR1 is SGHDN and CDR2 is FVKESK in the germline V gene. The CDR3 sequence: CASSQAPDLLYEQYF. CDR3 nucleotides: TGTGCCAGCAGCCAAGCCCCCGATCTCCTTTACGAGCAGTACTTC.

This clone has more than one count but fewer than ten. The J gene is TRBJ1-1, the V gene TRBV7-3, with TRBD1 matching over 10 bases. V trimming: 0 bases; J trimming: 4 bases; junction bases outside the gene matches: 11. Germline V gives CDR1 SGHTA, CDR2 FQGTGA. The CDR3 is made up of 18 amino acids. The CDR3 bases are TGTGCCAGCAGCTTAACCCCGACCGAACGACAGGGGGCCACTGAAGCTTTCTTT. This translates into CASSLTPTERQGATEAFF. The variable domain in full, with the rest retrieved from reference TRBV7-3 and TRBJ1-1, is GAGVSQTPSNKVTEKGKYVELRCDPISGHTALYWYRQSLGQGPEFLIYFQGTGAADDSGLPNDRFFAVRPEGSVSTLKIQRTERGDSAVYLCASSLTPTERQGATEAFFGQGTRLTVV.

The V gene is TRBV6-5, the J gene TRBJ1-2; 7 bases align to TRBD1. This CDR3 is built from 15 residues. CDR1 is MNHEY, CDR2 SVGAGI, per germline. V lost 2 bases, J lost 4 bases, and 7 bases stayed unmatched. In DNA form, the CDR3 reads TGTGCCAGCAGTTACGGCGGGACAGTTCGCTATGGCTACACCTTC. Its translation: CASSYGGTVRYGYTF.

CDR3 in amino acids: CASSRLAGANFVNEQFF. In nucleotides, the CDR3 is TGTGCCAGCAGCCGACTAGCGGGGGCCAATTTCGTCAATGAGCAGTTCTTC. The chain links TRBV4-2 to TRBJ2-1; TRBD2 aligns across 12 bases. V lost 4 bases to trimming and J lost 6 bases; unmatched junction nucleotides: 10. From germline, CDR1 is LGHNA and CDR2 YNFKEQ. The CDR3 totals 17 residues.

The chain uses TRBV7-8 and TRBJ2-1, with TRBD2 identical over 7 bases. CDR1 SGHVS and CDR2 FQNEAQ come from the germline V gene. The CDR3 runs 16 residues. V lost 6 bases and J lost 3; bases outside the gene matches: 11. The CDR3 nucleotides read TGTGCCAGCAGTCCCCCCCGGGGCGGGGGCTACAATGAGCAGTTCTTC. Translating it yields CASSPPRGGGYNEQFF.

The CDR3 protein is CASSLYYLAYEQYF. In nucleotides, the CDR3 is TGTGCCAGCAGCTTGTACTACTTGGCTTACGAGCAGTACTTC. This rearrangement joins TRBV5-6 to TRBJ2-7; the D is unclear. The CDR3 is made up of 14 amino acids. V gave up 1 base and J gave up 4 bases, with 12 bases separating them. The germline V gene encodes CDR1 SGHDT and CDR2 YYEEEE.

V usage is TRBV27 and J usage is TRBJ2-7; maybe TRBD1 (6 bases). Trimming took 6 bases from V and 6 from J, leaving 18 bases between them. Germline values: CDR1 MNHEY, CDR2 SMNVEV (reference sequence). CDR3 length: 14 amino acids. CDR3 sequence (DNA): TGTGCCAGCAGCCGCCGGACAGAGCCTGTCGAGCAGTACTTC. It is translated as CASSRRTEPVEQYF.

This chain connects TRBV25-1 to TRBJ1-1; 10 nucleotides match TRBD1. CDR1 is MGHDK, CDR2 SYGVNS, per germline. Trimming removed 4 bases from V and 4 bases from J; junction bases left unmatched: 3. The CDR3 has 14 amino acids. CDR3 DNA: TGTGCCAGCAGTGTAAGGACAGGGGGCACTGAAGCTTTCTTT. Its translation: CASSVRTGGTEAFF.

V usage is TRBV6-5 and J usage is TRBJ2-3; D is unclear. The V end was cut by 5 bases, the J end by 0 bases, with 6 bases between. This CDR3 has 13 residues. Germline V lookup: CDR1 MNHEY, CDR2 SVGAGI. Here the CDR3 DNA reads TGTGCCAGCAGTGGACCCAGCACAGATACGCAGTATTTT. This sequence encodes CASSGPSTDTQYF.

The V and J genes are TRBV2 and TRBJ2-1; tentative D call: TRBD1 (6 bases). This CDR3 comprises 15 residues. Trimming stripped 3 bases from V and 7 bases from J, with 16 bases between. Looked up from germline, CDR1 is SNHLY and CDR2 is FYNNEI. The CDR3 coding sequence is TGTGCCAGCAGTGACAGGGGACCGAGGTATAATGAGCAGTTCTTC. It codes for CASSDRGPRYNEQFF.

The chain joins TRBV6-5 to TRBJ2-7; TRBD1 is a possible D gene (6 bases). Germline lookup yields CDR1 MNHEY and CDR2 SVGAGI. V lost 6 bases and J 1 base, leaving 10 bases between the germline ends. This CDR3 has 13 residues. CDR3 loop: CASSRTGSYEQYF. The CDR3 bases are TGTGCCAGCAGCAGAACAGGGTCCTACGAGCAGTACTTC.

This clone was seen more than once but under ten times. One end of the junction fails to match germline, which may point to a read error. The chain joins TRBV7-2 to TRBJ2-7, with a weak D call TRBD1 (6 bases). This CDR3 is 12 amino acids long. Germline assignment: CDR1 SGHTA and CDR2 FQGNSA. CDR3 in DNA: TGTGCCAGCAGCTTAGCCACAGGGAGAAGAAACTTC. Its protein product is CASSLATGRRNF. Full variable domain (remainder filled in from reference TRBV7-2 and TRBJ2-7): GAGVSQSPSNKVTEKGKDVELRCDPISGHTALYWYRQSLGQGLEFLIYFQGNSAPDKSGLPSDRFSAERTGGSVSTLTIQRTQQEDSAVYLCASSLATGRRNFGPGTRLTVT.